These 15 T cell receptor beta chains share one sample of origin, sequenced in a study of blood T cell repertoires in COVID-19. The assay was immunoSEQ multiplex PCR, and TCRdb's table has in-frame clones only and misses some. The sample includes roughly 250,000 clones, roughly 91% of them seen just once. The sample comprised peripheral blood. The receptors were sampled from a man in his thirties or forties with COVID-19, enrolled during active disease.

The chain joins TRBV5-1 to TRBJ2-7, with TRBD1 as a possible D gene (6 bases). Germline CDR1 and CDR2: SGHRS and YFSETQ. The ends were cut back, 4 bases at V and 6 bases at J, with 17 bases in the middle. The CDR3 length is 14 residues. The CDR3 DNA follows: TGCGCCAGCAGCCAAACCCTACAGGGCCCCGAGCAGTACTTC. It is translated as CASSQTLQGPEQYF.

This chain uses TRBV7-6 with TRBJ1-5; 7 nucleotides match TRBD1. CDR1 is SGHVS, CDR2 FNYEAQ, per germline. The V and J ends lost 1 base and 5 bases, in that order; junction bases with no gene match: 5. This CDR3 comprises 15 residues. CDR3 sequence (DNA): TGTGCCAGCAGCTTAGAAGGACAGGCACATCAGCCCCAGCATTTT. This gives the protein CASSLEGQAHQPQHF. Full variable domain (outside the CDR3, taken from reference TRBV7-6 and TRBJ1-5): GAGVSQSPRYKVTKRGQDVALRCDPISGHVSLYWYRQALGQGPEFLTYFNYEAQQDKSGLPNDRFSAERPEGSISTLTIQRTEQRDSAMYRCASSLEGQAHQPQHFGDGTRLSIL.

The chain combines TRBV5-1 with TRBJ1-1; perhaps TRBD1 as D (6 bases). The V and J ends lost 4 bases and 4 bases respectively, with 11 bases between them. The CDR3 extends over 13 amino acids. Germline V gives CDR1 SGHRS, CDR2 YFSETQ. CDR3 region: CASSPQGITEAFF. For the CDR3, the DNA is TGCGCCAGCAGCCCGCAGGGGATCACTGAAGCTTTCTTT. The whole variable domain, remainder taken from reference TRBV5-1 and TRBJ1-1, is KAGVTQTPRYLIKTRGQQVTLSCSPISGHRSVSWYQQTPGQGLQFLFEYFSETQRNKGNFPGRFSGRQFSNSRSEMNVSTLELGDSALYLCASSPQGITEAFFGQGTRLTVV.

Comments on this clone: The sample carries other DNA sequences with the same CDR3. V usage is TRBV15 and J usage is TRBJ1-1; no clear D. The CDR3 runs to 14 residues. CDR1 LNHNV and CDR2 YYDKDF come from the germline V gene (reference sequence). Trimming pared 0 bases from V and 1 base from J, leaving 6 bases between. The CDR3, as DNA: TGTGCCACCAGCAGAGATCGAGGGAACACTGAAGCTTTCTTT. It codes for CATSRDRGNTEAFF.

CDR3 amino acids: CACPGTGLATEAFF. CDR3 bases: TGTGCCTGTCCCGGGACAGGCCTTGCCACTGAAGCTTTCTTT. The chain employs TRBV30 and TRBJ1-1; 8 positions match TRBD1. V was clipped by 6 bases and J by 4 bases; unmatched bases: 10. This CDR3 has 14 residues. Germline CDR1 and CDR2: GTSNPN and SVGIG (reference sequence).

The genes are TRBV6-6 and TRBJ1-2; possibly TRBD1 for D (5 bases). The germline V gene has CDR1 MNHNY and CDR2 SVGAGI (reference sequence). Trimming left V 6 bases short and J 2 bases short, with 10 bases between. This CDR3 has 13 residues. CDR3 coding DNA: TGTGCCAGCAGACTCGACAGAAACTATGGCTACACCTTC. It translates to CASRLDRNYGYTF.

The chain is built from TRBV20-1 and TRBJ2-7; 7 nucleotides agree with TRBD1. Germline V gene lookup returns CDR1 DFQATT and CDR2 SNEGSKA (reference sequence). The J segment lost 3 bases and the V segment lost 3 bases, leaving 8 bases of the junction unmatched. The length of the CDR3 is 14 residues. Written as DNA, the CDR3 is TGCAGTGCTAGTCGGGACAGCCGAAGCTACGAGCAGTACTTC. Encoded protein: CSASRDSRSYEQYF.

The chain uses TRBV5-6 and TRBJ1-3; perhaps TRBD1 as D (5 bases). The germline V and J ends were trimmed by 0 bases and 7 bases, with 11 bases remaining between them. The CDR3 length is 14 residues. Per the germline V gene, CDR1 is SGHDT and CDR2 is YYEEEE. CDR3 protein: CASSLAPQGNTIYF. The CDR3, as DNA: TGTGCCAGCAGCTTGGCTCCTCAGGGCAACACCATATATTTT.

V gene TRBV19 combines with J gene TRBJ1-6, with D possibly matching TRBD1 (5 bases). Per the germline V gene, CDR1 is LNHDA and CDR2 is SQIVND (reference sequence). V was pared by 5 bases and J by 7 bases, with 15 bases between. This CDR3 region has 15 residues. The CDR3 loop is CASSDGGMGNSPLHF. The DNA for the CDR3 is TGTGCCAGTAGTGACGGGGGGATGGGGAATTCACCCCTCCACTTT.

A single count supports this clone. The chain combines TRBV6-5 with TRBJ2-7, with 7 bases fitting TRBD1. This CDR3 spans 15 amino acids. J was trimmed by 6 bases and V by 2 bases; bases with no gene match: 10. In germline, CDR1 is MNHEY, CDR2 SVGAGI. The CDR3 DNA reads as TGTGCCAGCAGTTACGGGGTAAGGGGGCTAAGCGAGCAGTACTTC. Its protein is CASSYGVRGLSEQYF.

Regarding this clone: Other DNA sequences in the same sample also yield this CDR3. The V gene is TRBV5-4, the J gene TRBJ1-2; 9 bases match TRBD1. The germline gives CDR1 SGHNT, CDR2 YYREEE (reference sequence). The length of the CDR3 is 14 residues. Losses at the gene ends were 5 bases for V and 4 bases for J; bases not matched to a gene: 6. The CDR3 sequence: CASRRTGEGYGYTF. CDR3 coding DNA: TGTGCCAGCAGACGGACAGGGGAAGGCTATGGCTACACCTTC.

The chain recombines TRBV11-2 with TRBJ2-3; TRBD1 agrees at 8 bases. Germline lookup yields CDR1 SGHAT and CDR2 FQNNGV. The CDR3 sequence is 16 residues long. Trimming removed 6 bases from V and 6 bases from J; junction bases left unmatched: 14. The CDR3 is CASRYGQGPVLDTQYF. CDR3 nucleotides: TGTGCCAGCAGATACGGACAGGGTCCAGTTTTGGATACGCAGTATTTT.

The CDR3 here is CASSLGDRGNSPLHF. CDR3 DNA: TGCGCCAGCAGCTTGGGGGACAGGGGCAATTCACCCCTCCACTTT. This chain uses TRBV5-1 with TRBJ1-6; 10 positions match TRBD1. The V and J ends lost 0 bases and 7 bases, in that order; junction bases with no gene match: 1. The CDR3 covers 15 residues. Germline CDR1 is SGHRS and CDR2 is YFSETQ.

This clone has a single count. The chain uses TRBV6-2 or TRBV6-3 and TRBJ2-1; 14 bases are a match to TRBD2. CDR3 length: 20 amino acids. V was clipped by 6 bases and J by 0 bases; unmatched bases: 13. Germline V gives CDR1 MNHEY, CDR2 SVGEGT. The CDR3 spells CASSWRLAGGLTSSYNEQFF. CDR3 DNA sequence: TGTGCCAGCAGCTGGAGACTAGCGGGGGGGCTTACTAGCTCCTACAATGAGCAGTTCTTC.

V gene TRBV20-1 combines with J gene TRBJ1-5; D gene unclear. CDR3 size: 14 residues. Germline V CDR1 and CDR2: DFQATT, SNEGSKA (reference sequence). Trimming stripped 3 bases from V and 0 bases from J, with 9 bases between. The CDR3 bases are TGCAGTGCTAGTAACAGTAATAGCAATCAGCCCCAGCATTTT. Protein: CSASNSNSNQPQHF.